The source of this TCR beta chain is a study of T cell responses to AZD1222 COVID-19 vaccine. Findings and limits, study-wide: Unmutated variant regions reportedly attract nearly half of all spike-specific TCRs.

Concerning this clone itself: Its antigen is still unknown.

Profiled with immunoSEQ multiplex PCR; TCRdb holds only in-frame clones, not every one. The sample records over 120,000 clones, 80% to 90% being singletons. The trim removed 0 bases at V and 4 bases at J, leaving 6 bases unmatched. The CDR3 totals 15 residues. Per the germline V gene, CDR1 is SGDLS and CDR2 is YYNGEE. The V and J genes are TRBV9 and TRBJ1-2, with 7 bases lining up with TRBD1. The source of this sequence is an adult in good health. The sample in question was peripheral blood, obtained on day 0 of AZD1222 vaccination. The chain's CDR3 is CASSVVDRAIYGYTF. DNA of the CDR3: TGTGCCAGCAGCGTAGTTGACAGGGCTATCTATGGCTACACCTTC. Full variable domain (outside the CDR3, taken from reference TRBV9 and TRBJ1-2): DSGVTQTPKHLITATGQRVTLRCSPRSGDLSVYWYQQSLDQGLQFLIQYYNGEERAKGNILERFSAQQFPDLHSELNLSSLELGDSALYFCASSVVDRAIYGYTFGSGTRLTVV.